One and the same sample provided the 14 T cell receptor beta chains below, sequenced in a study of blood T cell repertoires in COVID-19. Libraries were prepared by immunoSEQ multiplex PCR; TCRdb keeps only in-frame clonotypes and omits some of them. The sample has 250,000 to 300,000 clones, about 85% seen once; the top ten hold 3.6%. Input material: peripheral blood. These receptors all stem from a man younger than 35 with active or convalescent COVID-19.

The rearrangement joins TRBV7-9 to TRBJ2-7; 7 bases are shared with TRBD1. The germline V gene has CDR1 SEHNR and CDR2 FQNEAQ (reference sequence). This CDR3 is built from 15 residues. The ends lost 5 bases at V and 3 bases at J; junction bases unmatched: 10. The CDR3 DNA sequence: TGTGCCAGCAGCCCCCATAGGGGGCCAGTCTACGAGCAGTACTTC. Residues: CASSPHRGPVYEQYF.

There are a few counts of this clone. The chain links TRBV21-1 to TRBJ2-3; the table calls TRBD2, which could not be checked here. TRBV21-1 is designated a pseudogene. The CDR3 runs 17 residues. The CDR3 DNA reads TGTGCCAGCAGCGTTACCGGGACTAGCGTTACCACAGATACGCAGTATTTT. Residues: CASSVTGTSVTTDTQYF.

The sample holds one count of this clone. The rearrangement uses TRBV14 and TRBJ2-3, with TRBD2 identical over 7 bases. There are 16 residues in the CDR3. In germline, CDR1 is SGHDN, CDR2 FVKESK. The trim removed 4 bases at V and 1 base at J, leaving 8 bases unmatched. CDR3 nucleotides: TGTGCCAGCAGCCGCCGACTGGGGAGGGGCACAGATACGCAGTATTTT. Translated, it gives CASSRRLGRGTDTQYF. Variable domain in full (rest from reference TRBV14 and TRBJ2-3): EAGVTQFPSHSVIEKGQTVTLRCDPISGHDNLYWYRRVMGKEIKFLLHFVKESKQDESGMPNNRFLAERTGGTYSTLKVQPAELEDSGVYFCASSRRLGRGTDTQYFGPGTRLTVL.

The chain links TRBV5-1 to TRBJ1-1, with TRBD1 matching over 8 bases. The V gene end was trimmed by 2 bases and the J gene end by 2 bases; junction bases not matched to a gene: 5. This CDR3 spans 15 amino acids. Germline assignment: CDR1 SGHRS and CDR2 YFSETQ. The CDR3 region is CASSLTGGLNTEAFF. In DNA form, the CDR3 reads TGCGCCAGCAGCTTAACAGGGGGACTTAACACTGAAGCTTTCTTT. The variable domain in full, with the rest retrieved from reference TRBV5-1 and TRBJ1-1, is KAGVTQTPRYLIKTRGQQVTLSCSPISGHRSVSWYQQTPGQGLQFLFEYFSETQRNKGNFPGRFSGRQFSNSRSEMNVSTLELGDSALYLCASSLTGGLNTEAFFGQGTRLTVV.

This chain uses TRBV28 with TRBJ2-7, with TRBD2 as a possible D gene (7 bases). Germline assignment: CDR1 MDHEN and CDR2 SYDVKM. The CDR3 extends over 18 amino acids. Deletions cut 1 base from V and 3 bases from J, with 22 bases between. CDR3 protein: CASSLSPTRGGRDYEQYF. The DNA of the CDR3 is TGTGCCAGCAGTTTATCCCCTACTAGAGGGGGGAGGGACTACGAGCAGTACTTC.

The CDR3 coding sequence is TGTGCCAGCAGCCAAGCGGCCCGGACAGGGGCAGGAGAGACCCAGTACTTC. Its translation is CASSQAARTGAGETQYF. The chain couples TRBV7-9 to TRBJ2-5, with 9 bases matching TRBD1. Germline CDR1 reads SEHNR; CDR2 reads FQNEAQ (reference sequence). The length of the CDR3 is 17 residues. J gave up 4 bases and V 5 bases, and 14 bases lay outside the gene matches. The variable domain in full, completed from reference TRBV7-9 and TRBJ2-5, reads DTGVSQNPRHKITKRGQNVTFRCDPISEHNRLYWYRQTLGQGPEFLTYFQNEAQLEKSRLLSDRFSAERPKGSFSTLEIQRTEQGDSAMYLCASSQAARTGAGETQYFGPGTRLLVL.

The genes are TRBV2 and TRBJ2-5; weak D call: TRBD2 (5 bases). Between the trimmed V and J ends, which lost 8 bases and 6 bases, there was a span of 22 bases. The CDR3 spans 15 residues. CDR1 SNHLY and CDR2 FYNNEI come from the germline V gene. The CDR3 sequence is CASGRDTGSVQTQYF. Written as DNA, the CDR3 is TGTGCCAGCGGGCGTGACACGGGATCTGTCCAGACCCAGTACTTC.

There are a few counts of this clone. The chain has TRBV28 and TRBJ1-5; TRBD1 aligns across 12 bases. Germline CDR1 is MDHEN and CDR2 is SYDVKM. The CDR3 covers 16 residues. V was clipped by 4 bases and J by 8 bases; unmatched bases: 9. CDR3 loop: CASSYAGQGAREPQHF. The DNA of the CDR3 is TGTGCCAGCAGTTACGCGGGACAGGGGGCGCGGGAGCCCCAGCATTTT.

The CDR3 loop is CASSSSSQGFGNYGYTF. CDR3 coding DNA: TGTGCCAGCAGCTCGAGCAGTCAGGGGTTTGGCAACTATGGCTACACCTTC. This chain joins TRBV7-8 and TRBJ1-2, with D possibly matching TRBD1 (6 bases). The V gene lost 4 bases and the J gene lost 2 bases, with 20 bases spanning the gap. CDR1 SGHVS and CDR2 FQNEAQ come from the germline V gene. This CDR3 comprises 17 residues.

V and J are TRBV19 and TRBJ1-2, with D uncertain. The CDR3 is 14 amino acids. The germline CDR1 and CDR2 sequences are LNHDA and SQIVND (reference sequence). V dropped 8 bases and J dropped 2 bases, with 15 bases sitting between them. The CDR3 spells CASWEGHHNYGYTF. Here the CDR3 DNA reads TGTGCCAGTTGGGAGGGCCACCACAACTATGGCTACACCTTC.

This chain joins TRBV15 and TRBJ2-7; 7 positions agree with TRBD2. Looked up from germline, CDR1 is LNHNV and CDR2 is YYDKDF (reference sequence). The CDR3 length is 14 residues. V was pared by 1 base and J by 6 bases, with 6 bases of the junction left unmatched. In DNA, the CDR3 is TGTGCCACCAGCAGAGGAAGCGGGGCTGGCGAGCAGTACTTC. Translating it yields CATSRGSGAGEQYF.

DNA of the CDR3: TGTGCCAGCAGCGCCGAGATGGGCGGGTCGGATACGCAGTATTTT. It yields the protein CASSAEMGGSDTQYF. This sequence joins TRBV6-4 and TRBJ2-3; TRBD2 is a possible D gene (5 bases). Trimming took 6 bases from V and 6 from J, leaving 19 bases between them. This CDR3 contains 15 residues. Germline V CDR1 and CDR2: MRHNA, SNTAGT.

The chain is built from TRBV2 and TRBJ2-7; 8 nucleotides agree with TRBD2. V was pared by 4 bases and J by 6 bases, with 8 bases of the junction left unmatched. Germline lookup yields CDR1 SNHLY and CDR2 FYNNEI. There are 14 residues in the CDR3. The CDR3 loop is CASSVVAGSGEQYF. The CDR3 nucleotides are TGTGCCAGCAGTGTAGTAGCGGGGTCTGGCGAGCAGTACTTC. The variable domain in full, completed from reference TRBV2 and TRBJ2-7, reads EPEVTQTPSHQVTQMGQEVILRCVPISNHLYFYWYRQILGQKVEFLVSFYNNEISEKSEIFDDQFSVERPDGSNFTLKIRSTKLEDSAMYFCASSVVAGSGEQYFGPGTRLTVT.

This clone was detected only once. The chain combines TRBV6-5 with TRBJ2-7; D may be TRBD1 (5 bases). The CDR3 consists of 15 residues. The V gene's germline CDR1 is MNHEY and CDR2 SVGAGI. V was clipped by 6 bases and J by 2 bases, with 17 bases between them. This CDR3 is CASSLTFGQAYEQYF. In nucleotides, the CDR3 is TGTGCCAGCAGCCTAACTTTCGGACAAGCCTACGAGCAGTACTTC.